These T cell receptor beta chains were read from a single sample in a study of radiotherapy plus CTLA-4 blockade in lung cancer. Some clones are missing from TCRdb's copy, which holds only in-frame ones; the method was immunoSEQ multiplex PCR. The sample has some 67,000 clones; less than 85% are singletons. The material was peripheral blood, obtained from a patient treated with radiotherapy plus ipilimumab. The receptors shown here come from a human donor with non-small cell lung cancer whose response to radiotherapy plus ipilimumab could not be evaluated. Some clones in this sample may be carry-over from other donors' samples. CDR3s include the opening cysteine and the closing phenylalanine or tryptophan. A D gene is named only where the DNA matches it firmly. Clone size is shown for a subset of rows, as once, few, many or a class of expanded clone.

-	TRBV28	TRBJ2-1	-	TGTGCCAGCAGGTACACCCTAGGTGAGCAGTTCTTC	CASRYTLGEQFF
-	TRBV5-1	TRBJ1-1	-	TGCGCCAGCAGCTTGGAAGCAGGGGCCATGAACACTGAAGCTTTCTTT	CASSLEAGAMNTEAFF
-	TRBV27	TRBJ1-5	-	TGTGCCAGCAGCTCAGGGTATAGCAATCAGCCCCAGCATTTT	CASSSGYSNQPQHF
TRBD1	TRBV19	TRBJ1-2	-	TGTGCCAGTAGTATAGGACAGGGGGTTGGCTACACCTTC	CASSIGQGVGYTF
-	TRBV18	TRBJ1-1	-	TGTGCCAGCTCACCTCGGGGGAACCCTGAAGCTTTCTTT	CASSPRGNPEAFF
-	TRBV4-1	TRBJ2-5	once	TGCGCCAGCAGCCAAGGAGAAGAGGGTCTTAAGACCCAGTACTTC	CASSQGEEGLKTQYF
TRBD1	TRBV5-8	TRBJ2-2	once	TGTGCCAGCAGCTTGGACCCGGACAGGGGACTTACCGGGGAGCTGTTTTTT	CASSLDPDRGLTGELFF
TRBD1	TRBV16	TRBJ2-5	-	TGTGCCAGCAGCCAAGGGACAGTGTGGCAAGAGACCCAGTACTTC	CASSQGTVWQETQYF
TRBD1	TRBV25-1	TRBJ1-2	-	TGTGCCAGCAGTGCCCCGGGACAGGGGAACTATGGCTACACCTTC	CASSAPGQGNYGYTF
TRBD1	TRBV28	TRBJ1-2	once	TGTGCCAGCAACCGACAGGGGGCCCAGGGCTACACCTTC	CASNRQGAQGYTF
-	TRBV28	TRBJ1-6	few	TGTGCCAGCCAAACTGGACAGAGCAATTCACCCCTCCACTTT	CASQTGQSNSPLHF
TRBD1	TRBV18	TRBJ1-1	few	TGTGCCAGCTCACCCGACAGGGCTAACACTGAAGCTTTCTTT	CASSPDRANTEAFF
TRBD1	TRBV28	TRBJ2-2	-	TGTGCCAGCAGTTTATACAGGGGGCGACCCAGCACCGGGGAGCTGTTTTTT	CASSLYRGRPSTGELFF
-	TRBV25-1	TRBJ2-7	-	TGTGCCAGCAGTGAAGGGGGCCTCTACGAGCAGTACTTC	CASSEGGLYEQYF
-	TRBV12-5	TRBJ2-1	-	TGTGCTAGTGGTTTTATCAGGGTCCCCTACAATGAGCAGTTCTTC	CASGFIRVPYNEQFF
-	TRBV6-5	TRBJ1-3	few	TGTGCCAGCAGATCCACTAGGGCTGGAAACACCATATATTTT	CASRSTRAGNTIYF
-	TRBV7-2	TRBJ2-7	-	TGTGCCAGCAGCCCGCCGGGTTCCTACCACGAGCAGTACTTC	CASSPPGSYHEQYF
TRBD1	TRBV2	TRBJ1-2	-	TGTGCCAGCAGGATGACAGGGGGCTATGGCTACACCTTC	CASRMTGGYGYTF
-	TRBV7-9	TRBJ1-5	-	TGTGCCAGCAGCCCTCCCGGGGTTAGCAATCAGCCCCAGCATTTT	CASSPPGVSNQPQHF
-	TRBV10-3	TRBJ2-7	few	TGTGCCATCAGTGACGGCTACGAGCAGTACTTC	CAISDGYEQYF
TRBD1	TRBV19	TRBJ1-3	-	TGTGCCAGTATCGACAGGGCTACCTCTGGAAACACCATATATTTT	CASIDRATSGNTIYF
TRBD1	TRBV5-4	TRBJ1-4	-	TGTGCCAGCAGCCCTGCGACAGGGGCGAAGGAAAAACTGTTTTTT	CASSPATGAKEKLFF
TRBD2	TRBV11-3	TRBJ2-1	-	TGTGCCAGCAGCTTCATTTTCCGACTAGCGGGGGGAGGGGACAATGAGCAGTTCTTC	CASSFIFRLAGGGDNEQFF
-	TRBV5-1	TRBJ2-1	-	TGCGCCAGCAGCCTAGACAGGAACAATGAGCAGTTCTTC	CASSLDRNNEQFF
TRBD1	TRBV19	TRBJ1-2	-	TGTGCCAGTAGGCCACAGGGGCTCCCGGGTTATGGCTACACCTTC	CASRPQGLPGYGYTF